The clone carrying this T cell receptor (beta chain) was counted many times. Antigen unknown. This entry belongs to a study of T-cell reconstitution after alpha-beta-depleted transplantation in children. General study results and limits: Among T cells one year after transplant, newly produced cells accounted for most counts and diversity. High day-60 TCRbeta diversity in some patients came from surviving recipient T cells and thymic progenitors. Where alpha-beta T cells came from about two months after transplant was reportedly several hundred expanded graft clones.

Unique molecular identifiers were incorporated when the TCRbeta library was constructed. From the PCR reads, TCRdb called clonotypes with MiXCR, one entry per CDR3 protein. The table has 400,000 to 450,000 distinct CDR3 sequences, roughly two fifths seen once. This sample comprised PBMCs, obtained before TCRalphabeta/CD19-depleted stem cell transplant. This sequence originates from a girl between 2 and 10 years old with aplastic anemia, due to receive a stem cell transplant.

The CDR3 nucleotides are TGTGCCAGCAGCCTCACCGGGACGGCCGGAGGGACGCAGTATTTT. It is translated as CASSLTGTAGGTQYF. The V call is TRBV11-3, the J call TRBJ2-3; possibly TRBD2 for D (6 bases). There are 15 residues in the CDR3. Trimming left V 5 bases short and J 9 bases short, with 21 bases between. Germline V CDR1 and CDR2: SGHNT, YENEEA. The whole variable domain, filled in from reference TRBV11-3 and TRBJ2-3, reads EAGVVQSPRYKIIEKKQPVAFWCNPISGHNTLYWYLQNLGQGPELLIRYENEEAVDDSQLPKDRFSAERLKGVDSTLKIQPAELGDSAVYLCASSLTGTAGGTQYFGPGTRLTVL.